This TCR beta chain was recorded in a study of T cell changes during pregnancy in multiple sclerosis. CDR1 is LNHDA, CDR2 SQIVND, per germline (reference sequence). Trimming took 8 bases from V and 8 from J, leaving 15 bases between them. The CDR3 sequence is 13 residues long. Method: immunoSEQ multiplex PCR; TCRdb's copy keeps in-frame clones and lacks some. The repertoire holds approximately 93,000 clones, with roughly 90% as singletons. The rearrangement links TRBV19 to TRBJ1-4, with TRBD1 as a possible D gene (5 bases). The sample in question was peripheral blood, obtained before pregnancy. This receptor was taken from a female donor with multiple sclerosis, enrolled in a pregnancy study. The CDR3 is CASGAGQKEKLFF. The DNA of the CDR3 is TGTGCCAGTGGAGCAGGGCAAAAGGAAAAACTGTTTTTT.